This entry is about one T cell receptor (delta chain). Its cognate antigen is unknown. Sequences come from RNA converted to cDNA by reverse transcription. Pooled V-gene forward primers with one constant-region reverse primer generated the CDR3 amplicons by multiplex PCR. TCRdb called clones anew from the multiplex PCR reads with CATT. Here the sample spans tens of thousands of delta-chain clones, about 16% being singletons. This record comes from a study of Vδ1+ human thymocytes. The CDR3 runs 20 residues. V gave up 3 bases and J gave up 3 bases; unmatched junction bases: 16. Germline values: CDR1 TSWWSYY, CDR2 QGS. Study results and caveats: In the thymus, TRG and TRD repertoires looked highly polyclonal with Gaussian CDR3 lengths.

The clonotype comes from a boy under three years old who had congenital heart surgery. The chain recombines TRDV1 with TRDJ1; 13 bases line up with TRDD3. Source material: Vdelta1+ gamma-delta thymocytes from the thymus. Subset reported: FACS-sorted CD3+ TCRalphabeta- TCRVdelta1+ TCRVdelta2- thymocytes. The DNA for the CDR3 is TGTGCTCTTGGGGATCTTATCCGTACTGGGGGATACGGTTCGGCCGATAAACTCATCTTT. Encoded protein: CALGDLIRTGGYGSADKLIF.